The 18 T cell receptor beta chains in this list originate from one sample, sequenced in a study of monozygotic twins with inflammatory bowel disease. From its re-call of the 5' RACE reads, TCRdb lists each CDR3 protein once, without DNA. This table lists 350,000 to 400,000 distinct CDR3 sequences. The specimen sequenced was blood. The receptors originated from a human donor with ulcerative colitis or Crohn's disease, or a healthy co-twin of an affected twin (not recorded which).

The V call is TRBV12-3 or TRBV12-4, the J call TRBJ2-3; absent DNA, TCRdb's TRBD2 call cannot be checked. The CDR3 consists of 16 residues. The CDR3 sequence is CASSFLRVGETDTQYF.

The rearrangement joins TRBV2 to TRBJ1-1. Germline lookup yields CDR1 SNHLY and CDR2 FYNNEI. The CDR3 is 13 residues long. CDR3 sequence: CASSEIQYSEAFF.

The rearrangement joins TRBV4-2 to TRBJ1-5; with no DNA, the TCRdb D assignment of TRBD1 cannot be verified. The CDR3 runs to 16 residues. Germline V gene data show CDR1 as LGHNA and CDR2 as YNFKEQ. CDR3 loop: CASSQSGVLSNQPQHF.

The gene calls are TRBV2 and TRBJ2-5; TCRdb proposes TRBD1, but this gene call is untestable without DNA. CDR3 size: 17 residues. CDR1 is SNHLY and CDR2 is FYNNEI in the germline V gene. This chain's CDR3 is CASKKVYPGSSGETQYF.

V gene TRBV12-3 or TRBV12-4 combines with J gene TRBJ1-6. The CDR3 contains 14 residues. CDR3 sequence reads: CASSLGASNSPLHF.

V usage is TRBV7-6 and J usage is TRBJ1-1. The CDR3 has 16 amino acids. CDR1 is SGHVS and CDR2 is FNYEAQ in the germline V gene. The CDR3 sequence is CASSLAYNSLNTEAFF.

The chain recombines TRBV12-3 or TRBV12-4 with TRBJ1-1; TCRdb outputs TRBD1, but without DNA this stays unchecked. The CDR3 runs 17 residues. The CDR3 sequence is CASSPIGSGGMNTEAFF.

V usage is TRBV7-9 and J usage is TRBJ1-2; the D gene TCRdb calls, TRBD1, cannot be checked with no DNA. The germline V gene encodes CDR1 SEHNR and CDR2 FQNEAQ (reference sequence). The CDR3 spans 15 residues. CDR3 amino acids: CASSESTGTGSGYTF.

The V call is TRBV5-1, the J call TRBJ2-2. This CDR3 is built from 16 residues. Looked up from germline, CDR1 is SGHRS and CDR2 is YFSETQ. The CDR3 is CASSLGGGWNTGELFF.

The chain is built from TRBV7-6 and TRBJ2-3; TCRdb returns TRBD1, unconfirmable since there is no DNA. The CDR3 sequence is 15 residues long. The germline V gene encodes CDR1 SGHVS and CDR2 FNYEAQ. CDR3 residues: CASSYTASGSDTQYF.

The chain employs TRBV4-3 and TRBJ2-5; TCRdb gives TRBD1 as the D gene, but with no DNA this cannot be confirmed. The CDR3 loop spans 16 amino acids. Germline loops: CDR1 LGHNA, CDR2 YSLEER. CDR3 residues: CASSYRGGVGQETQYF.

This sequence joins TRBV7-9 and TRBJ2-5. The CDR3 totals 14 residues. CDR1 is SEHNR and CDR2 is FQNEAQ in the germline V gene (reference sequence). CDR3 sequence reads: CASTHVGRQETQYF.

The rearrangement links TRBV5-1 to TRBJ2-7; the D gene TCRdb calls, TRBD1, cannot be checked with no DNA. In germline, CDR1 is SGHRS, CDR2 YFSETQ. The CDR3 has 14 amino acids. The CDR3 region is CASSLSRGSYEQYF.

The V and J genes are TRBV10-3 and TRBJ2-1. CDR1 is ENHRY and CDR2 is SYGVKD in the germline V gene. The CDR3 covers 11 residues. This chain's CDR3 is CAISGNNEQFF.

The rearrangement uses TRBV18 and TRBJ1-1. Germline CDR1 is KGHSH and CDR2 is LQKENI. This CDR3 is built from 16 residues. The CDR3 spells CASSPATASTNTEAFF.

CDR3 amino acids: CAISDTPLDNQPQHF. The chain combines TRBV10-3 with TRBJ1-5; TCRdb names TRBD1, which stays unverified in the absence of DNA. This CDR3 is 15 amino acids long. The germline CDR1 and CDR2 sequences are ENHRY and SYGVKD.

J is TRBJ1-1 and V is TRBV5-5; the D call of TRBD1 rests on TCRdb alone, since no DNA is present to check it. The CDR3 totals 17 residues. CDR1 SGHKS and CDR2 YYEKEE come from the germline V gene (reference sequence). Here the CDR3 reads CASCERDRTGGHTEAFF.

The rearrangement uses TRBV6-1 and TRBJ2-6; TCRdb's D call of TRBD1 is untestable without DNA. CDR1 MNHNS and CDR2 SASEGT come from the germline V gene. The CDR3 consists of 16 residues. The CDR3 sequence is CASMRLGVGGANVLTF.